This T cell receptor beta chain derives from a study of shared clonotypes between healthy human individuals. As handled by the study authors: Filtering was not the same, since immunoSEQ gave junction-only sequences without quality scores. The method was immunoSEQ multiplex PCR; TCRdb's version includes in-frame clones alone and lacks a portion of them. V and J calls and clone size are copied from that table; D and trimming were computed from the DNA. The table shows about a million clones, with approximately 68% occurring only once. V dropped 0 bases and J dropped 5; count of bases not matched to a gene: 8. CDR1 is SGHVS, CDR2 FNYEAQ, per germline. CDR3 length: 17 amino acids.

Source material: memory CD4+ T cells sorted from blood. As to subset: CD45RA-negative fraction. The receptor was derived from a man aged 18 to 29 in good health. The chain combines TRBV7-6 with TRBJ2-3, with 10 positions matching TRBD2. CDR3 residues: CASSLAASGSRGDTQYF. The CDR3 DNA reads as TGTGCCAGCAGCTTAGCCGCTAGCGGGAGCCGTGGAGATACGCAGTATTTT.